This TCR beta chain stems from a study of T cell responses to AZD1222 COVID-19 vaccine. Overall study findings and caveats: Unmutated variant regions reportedly attract nearly half of all spike-specific TCRs. The repertoires were collected only after the peak T cell response. Receipt of two AZD1222 doses was followed by a rise in Spike-specific TCR breadth and depth.

V was trimmed by 3 bases and J by 3 bases, leaving 23 bases between them. This CDR3 has 18 residues. Germline V gives CDR1 MDHEN, CDR2 SYDVKM. TCRdb's copy holds only in-frame clones and misses some; the assay was immunoSEQ multiplex PCR. The table lists around 140,000 clones, 92% of them singletons, with roughly 1.8% in the top ten. In regard to this clone: Its antigen is unknown.

The sequence derives from an adult in good health. This rearrangement joins TRBV28 to TRBJ1-2; D remains unclear. The sequenced sample was peripheral blood, obtained on day 0 of AZD1222 vaccination. The CDR3 is CASSFSFLSPVSDYGYTF. For the CDR3, the DNA is TGTGCCAGCAGTTTCTCCTTCCTTTCCCCGGTCTCGGACTATGGCTACACCTTC.